Listed below are T cell receptor beta chains from one sample, sequenced in a study of T cells of healthy individuals. TCRdb recomputed calls from the 5' RACE reads with MiXCR, one row per CDR3 protein. The sample has 95,000 to 100,000 distinct CDR3 sequences, 17% seen once. The receptors were sampled from a human donor in good health. CDR3s include the opening cysteine and the closing phenylalanine or tryptophan. The D gene is left open where the match is weak. Rows give clone size only sometimes, using once, few, many, or a class for an expanded clone.

abundance	v_gene	d_gene	j_gene	CDR3aa	CDR3nt
many	TRBV3-1	-	TRBJ2-2	CASSQTLVTGELFF	TGTGCCAGCAGCCAAACGCTGGTCACCGGGGAGCTGTTTTTT
many	TRBV20-1	-	TRBJ2-1	CSARAVNSYNEQFF	TGCAGTGCTAGAGCGGTTAACTCCTACAATGAGCAGTTCTTC
many	TRBV7-3	-	TRBJ1-6	CASSLTSGVYSPLHF	TGTGCCAGCAGCTTAACGTCTGGGGTTTATTCACCCCTCCACTTT
-	TRBV11-2	-	TRBJ1-1	CASSLALLRQNTEAFF	TGTGCCAGCAGCTTGGCCCTTTTGCGGCAGAACACTGAAGCTTTCTTT
many	TRBV6-4	TRBD1	TRBJ2-1	CASSDWDRGPNEQFF	TGTGCCAGCAGTGACTGGGACAGGGGGCCCAATGAGCAGTTCTTC
few	TRBV20-1	-	TRBJ1-1	CSARDPQGFSEAFF	TGCAGTGCTAGAGACCCCCAGGGGTTTAGTGAAGCTTTCTTT
-	TRBV6-5	-	TRBJ2-7	CASSYASTNDEQYF	TGTGCCAGCAGTTACGCCAGCACCAACGATGAGCAGTACTTC
-	TRBV6-2/TRBV6-3	TRBD2	TRBJ2-1	CASRLAGESYNEQFF	TGTGCCAGCAGACTAGCGGGGGAGTCCTACAATGAGCAGTTCTTC
many	TRBV12-3/TRBV12-4	TRBD1	TRBJ2-1	CASCSGTENSNEQFF	TGTGCCAGCTGCTCCGGGACAGAAAATTCCAATGAGCAGTTCTTC
many	TRBV20-1	-	TRBJ1-5	CSVGRGLHQPQHF	TGCAGTGTAGGCAGGGGTTTGCATCAGCCCCAGCATTTT
many	TRBV25-1	-	TRBJ1-2	CASSETGPYGYTF	TGTGCCAGCAGTGAGACAGGACCCTATGGCTACACCTTC
few	TRBV6-2/TRBV6-3	-	TRBJ2-5	CASSYRRYQETQYF	TGTGCCAGCAGTTACCGACGGTACCAAGAGACCCAGTACTTC
few	TRBV3-1	-	TRBJ2-7	CASSQAPSSYEQYF	TGTGCCAGCAGCCAGGCTCCGAGCTCCTACGAGCAGTACTTC
few	TRBV27	-	TRBJ2-3	CASSSQPDTQYF	TGTGCCAGCAGTTCCCAACCAGATACGCAGTATTTT
-	TRBV27	TRBD1	TRBJ2-7	CASSLGQGFYEQYF	TGTGCCAGCAGTTTGGGACAGGGATTTTACGAGCAGTACTTC
few	TRBV2	-	TRBJ2-1	CASIYGGNEQFF	TGTGCCAGCATCTATGGGGGGAATGAGCAGTTCTTC
-	TRBV7-2	-	TRBJ1-3	CVSSAGSLSGNTIYF	TGTGTCAGCAGCGCAGGGAGCCTCTCTGGAAACACCATATATTTT
many	TRBV10-3	TRBD1	TRBJ2-7	CAISESGPGQGYEQYF	TGTGCCATCAGTGAGTCTGGGCCGGGACAGGGCTACGAGCAGTACTTC
-	TRBV7-9	TRBD1	TRBJ1-1	CASRGTASGAFF	TGTGCCAGCAGGGGGACAGCCTCAGGAGCTTTCTTT
-	TRBV6-5	TRBD2	TRBJ2-7	CASSYTTSGSYEQYF	TGTGCCAGCAGTTACACCACTAGCGGGAGTTACGAGCAGTACTTC
many	TRBV27	-	TRBJ2-1	CASTLRGGTNPFF	TGTGCCAGCACTCTCCGAGGGGGGACTAATCCGTTCTTC
many	TRBV7-8	TRBD1	TRBJ1-1	CASSSQGESEAFF	TGTGCCAGCAGCTCGCAGGGGGAATCTGAAGCTTTCTTT
few	TRBV7-9	-	TRBJ2-7	CASSLVTSKQYF	TGTGCCAGCAGCTTAGTAACTTCCAAGCAGTACTTC
few	TRBV4-2	-	TRBJ1-5	CASSQDSAGSNQPQHF	TGTGCCAGCAGCCAAGATAGTGCAGGAAGCAATCAGCCCCAGCATTTT
few	TRBV6-5	-	TRBJ1-5	CASSLQQGSNQPQHF	TGTGCCAGCAGTTTACAGCAGGGGAGCAATCAGCCCCAGCATTTT
-	TRBV2	-	TRBJ2-5	CASSERSGGGETQYF	TGTGCCAGCAGTGAACGGAGCGGAGGAGGGGAGACCCAGTACTTC
-	TRBV4-1	TRBD1	TRBJ2-7	CASSPPQGDEQYF	TGCGCCAGCAGCCCTCCCCAGGGGGACGAGCAGTACTTC